This TCR beta chain is from a study of siplizumab effects on memory and regulatory T cells (dated by TCRdb to between 2019 and 2020). Regarding the study in general: The effect of the anti-CD2 antibody siplizumab on alloreactive T-cell subsets was examined in allogeneic mixed lymphocyte reactions constructed from human PBMCs.

Sorted unstimulated T cells and proliferating T cells recovered from mixed lymphocyte reactions underwent TCRbeta CDR3 sequencing. Fresh whole blood from approximately ten HLA-typed healthy donors was used to isolate PBMCs. To map where alloreactive clones came from, unstimulated CD4+ regulatory T cells were FACS-sorted. Libraries were constructed by the immunoSEQ multiplex PCR assay. The deep sequencing platform assayed about 10^5 TCR templates per sample. Genomic DNA extracted from sorted T cells was the material used for TCRbeta CDR3 sequencing. In the authors' own workflow: The R programming language was used for clonal analysis of TCRbeta CDR3 data. Alloreactive CD4+ and CD8+ clones were defined by comparing unstimulated samples with post-reaction CFSE-low samples. Regulatory or non-regulatory origin of alloreactive CD4+ clones was assigned by matching sequences to the sorted unstimulated Treg and non-Treg repertoires. The source is immuneACCESS, and TCRdb retained only in-frame sequences with V and J called. Part of the clones is not carried over; for the studies checked, unresolved V genes explain less than half of this, and the remainder is unexplained. D and trimming come from the DNA, and the V and J calls and clone size come from that table. This sample lists approximately 82,000 clones; roughly 86% were detected once. The ten largest clones take up over 1.5% of the sample.

Overall study results and their limits: Sequences below about 10^-5 frequency were poorly captured, so only a minor fraction of alloreactive clones could be mapped to unstimulated subsets. A naive or memory phenotype could not be assigned to roughly 75-95% of proliferating CD4+ or CD8+ clones. Of the alloreactive CD4+ clones that could be mapped, the Treg-derived share averaged approximately 69% with siplizumab compared with 25% to 30% in control reactions. Whether proliferating Tregs from siplizumab cultures actually had suppressive function was not functionally confirmed. Unstimulated naive T cells appeared to be more diverse than memory T cells, and naive cells seemed to make a substantial contribution to the alloresponse. The cumulative frequency of alloreactive sequences that could be traced back to unstimulated CD4+ memory T cells was significantly reduced by siplizumab.

The CDR3, cysteine through phenylalanine, is 13 amino acids long. The only DNA kept is the CDR3, 39 bases in frame from the first base. The trim is 6 bases for V and 4 bases for J, with a gap of 12 bases between the germline ends. CDR1 and CDR2 (KGHSH, LQKENI) derive from the germline V gene. As to this clone: There is no known antigen for this receptor. The input lacks base qualities; no much larger clone sits a single base away.

The rearranged chain carries TRBV18 and TRBJ2-5, with no D gene named confidently. The sequencing sample was made of Tregs sorted from blood. The sequence came from a human donor in good health. The CDR3 region reads CASSLLPGETQYF. In nucleotide form, the sequence is TGTGCCAGCTCCCTACTCCCAGGAGAGACCCAGTACTTC.